The clone carrying this T cell receptor (beta chain) turned up a few times. These data originate in a study of human T cells and chemical hapten exposure. The overall study: Across samples, TCR yields varied, mostly owing to small differences in pooled library volumes.

The J segment lost 4 bases and the V segment lost 2 bases, leaving 4 bases of the junction unmatched. Per germline, CDR1 SEHNR and CDR2 FQNEAQ (reference sequence). CDR3 length: 14 amino acids. Regarding time point: healthy volunteer bleed at 6 weeks. Total RNA was isolated from whole blood that had not been fractionated. Individual cDNA molecules in this library carried unique molecular identifiers. TCRdb called the RACE reads again in MiXCR, with one record for every CDR3 protein. The table shows about 77,000 distinct CDR3 sequences, with about 9.2% occurring only once. What was sequenced was whole blood. The chain is built from TRBV7-9 and TRBJ1-1, with TRBD1 identical over 7 bases. This clonotype originated in a female donor in good health. Some clones in this sample may be carry-over from other donors' samples. The chain's CDR3 is CASSLLQGSTEAFF. CDR3 nucleotides: TGTGCCAGCAGCTTACTACAGGGGAGCACTGAAGCTTTCTTT. The full variable domain, with the rest looked up from reference TRBV7-9 and TRBJ1-1, is DTGVSQNPRHKITKRGQNVTFRCDPISEHNRLYWYRQTLGQGPEFLTYFQNEAQLEKSRLLSDRFSAERPKGSFSTLEIQRTEQGDSAMYLCASSLLQGSTEAFFGQGTRLTVV.